This is a list of T cell receptor beta chains from one sample in a study of blood T cell repertoires in COVID-19. Clones were sequenced by immunoSEQ multiplex PCR, and TCRdb holds only the in-frame ones, with some missing. The sample consists of about 39,000 clones, more than 65% of them appearing once. The specimen was peripheral blood. These receptors were taken from a man between 65 and 79 years old with acute or convalescent COVID-19. Each CDR3 is given with its conserved first and last residue. Fields, in order: V gene, J gene, D gene, clone size, CDR3 protein, CDR3 DNA. A D gene is named only where the DNA matches it firmly. Clone size is shown for a subset of rows, as once, few, many or a class of expanded clone.

V gene: TRBV6-4
J gene: TRBJ2-3
D gene: TRBD2
clone size: .
CDR3 protein: CASSDGLAGAADTQYF
CDR3 DNA: TGTGCCAGCAGTGATGGGCTAGCGGGAGCGGCAGATACGCAGTATTTT

V gene: TRBV6-1
J gene: TRBJ1-5
D gene: TRBD1
clone size: .
CDR3 protein: CASSEQGARQPQHF
CDR3 DNA: TGTGCCAGCAGTGAACAGGGGGCTCGTCAGCCCCAGCATTTT

V gene: TRBV10-1
J gene: TRBJ2-1
D gene: .
clone size: .
CDR3 protein: CASSRGGQLGNEQFF
CDR3 DNA: TGCGCCAGCAGTCGGGGAGGACAATTAGGTAATGAGCAGTTCTTC

V gene: TRBV28
J gene: TRBJ2-7
D gene: .
clone size: few
CDR3 protein: CASKPGQTYEQYF
CDR3 DNA: TGTGCCAGCAAACCGGGACAAACCTACGAGCAGTACTTC

V gene: TRBV27
J gene: TRBJ2-7
D gene: TRBD2
clone size: .
CDR3 protein: CASRKGLAAYEQYF
CDR3 DNA: TGTGCCAGCAGGAAAGGACTAGCGGCCTACGAGCAGTACTTC

V gene: TRBV5-1
J gene: TRBJ2-1
D gene: .
clone size: .
CDR3 protein: CASSLLAGTLNTAEQFF
CDR3 DNA: TGCGCCAGCAGCTTGCTTGCCGGGACTCTGAATACCGCTGAGCAGTTCTTC

V gene: TRBV28
J gene: TRBJ2-1
D gene: TRBD2
clone size: .
CDR3 protein: CASITSGRADNEQFF
CDR3 DNA: TGTGCCAGCATCACTAGCGGGAGGGCCGACAATGAGCAGTTCTTC

V gene: TRBV10-3
J gene: TRBJ2-1
D gene: TRBD2
clone size: once
CDR3 protein: CAIGTSGTGGEQFF
CDR3 DNA: TGTGCCATCGGGACTAGCGGGACGGGGGGGGAGCAGTTCTTC

V gene: TRBV6-5
J gene: TRBJ1-3
D gene: TRBD1
clone size: .
CDR3 protein: CASRTGLSGNTIYF
CDR3 DNA: TGTGCCAGCAGGACAGGGTTGTCTGGAAACACCATATATTTT

V gene: TRBV7-3
J gene: TRBJ2-2
D gene: .
clone size: .
CDR3 protein: CASSPTVTGELFF
CDR3 DNA: TGTGCCAGCAGCCCGACTGTCACCGGGGAGCTGTTTTTT

V gene: TRBV5-4
J gene: TRBJ2-3
D gene: TRBD2
clone size: .
CDR3 protein: CASSLGGTSGRAVTQYF
CDR3 DNA: TGTGCCAGCAGCTTGGGCGGGACTAGCGGGAGGGCGGTTACGCAGTATTTT

V gene: TRBV3-1/TRBV3-2
J gene: TRBJ1-1
D gene: .
clone size: .
CDR3 protein: CASSQGQMNTEAFF
CDR3 DNA: TGTGCCAGCAGCCAAGGACAGATGAACACTGAAGCTTTCTTT

V gene: TRBV11-3
J gene: TRBJ2-1
D gene: .
clone size: .
CDR3 protein: CASSLAGITGNEQFF
CDR3 DNA: TGTGCCAGCAGCTTGGCGGGAATAACGGGGAATGAGCAGTTCTTC

V gene: TRBV11-2
J gene: TRBJ2-5
D gene: TRBD1
clone size: .
CDR3 protein: CASSMTGSKETQYF
CDR3 DNA: TGTGCCAGCAGTATGACAGGGTCAAAAGAGACCCAGTACTTC

V gene: TRBV5-1
J gene: TRBJ2-4
D gene: .
clone size: .
CDR3 protein: CASSSSGHDIAKNIQYF
CDR3 DNA: TGCGCCAGCAGCTCCTCGGGACACGATATAGCCAAAAACATTCAGTACTTC

V gene: TRBV7-6
J gene: TRBJ1-4
D gene: TRBD1
clone size: few
CDR3 protein: CASSLPGQGDEKLFF
CDR3 DNA: TGTGCCAGCAGCTTACCGGGACAGGGGGACGAAAAACTGTTTTTT

V gene: TRBV9
J gene: TRBJ2-3
D gene: TRBD1
clone size: .
CDR3 protein: CASSVTPGQVSTDTQYF
CDR3 DNA: TGTGCCAGCAGCGTCACTCCGGGACAGGTTAGCACAGATACGCAGTATTTT

V gene: TRBV28
J gene: TRBJ2-7
D gene: .
clone size: .
CDR3 protein: CASSMGAYEQYF
CDR3 DNA: TGTGCCAGCTCCATGGGGGCGTACGAGCAGTACTTC

V gene: TRBV6-5
J gene: TRBJ2-1
D gene: .
clone size: .
CDR3 protein: CASSYLVGGGYNEQFF
CDR3 DNA: TGTGCCAGCAGTTACCTAGTGGGAGGAGGATACAATGAGCAGTTCTTC

V gene: TRBV3-1/TRBV3-2
J gene: TRBJ1-3
D gene: .
clone size: .
CDR3 protein: CASSQDRVPPPASGNTIYF
CDR3 DNA: TGTGCCAGCAGCCAAGACAGGGTTCCCCCTCCCGCCTCTGGAAACACCATATATTTT

V gene: TRBV29-1
J gene: TRBJ2-2
D gene: TRBD2
clone size: few
CDR3 protein: CSVSGGTGELFF
CDR3 DNA: TGCAGCGTTAGCGGGGGCACCGGGGAGCTGTTTTTT

V gene: TRBV3-1/TRBV3-2
J gene: TRBJ2-1
D gene: TRBD2
clone size: .
CDR3 protein: CASSSGLAGGGREQFF
CDR3 DNA: TGTGCCAGCAGCTCCGGACTAGCGGGAGGTGGTCGTGAGCAGTTCTTC

V gene: TRBV19
J gene: TRBJ1-5
D gene: .
clone size: few
CDR3 protein: CASSKRAESNQPQHF
CDR3 DNA: TGTGCCAGTAGTAAAAGAGCTGAAAGCAATCAGCCCCAGCATTTT

V gene: TRBV21-1
J gene: TRBJ1-2
D gene: .
clone size: .
CDR3 protein: CASSKGQGDYGYTF
CDR3 DNA: TGTGCCAGCAGCAAAGGACAGGGCGACTATGGCTACACCTTC

V gene: TRBV24-1
J gene: TRBJ2-7
D gene: .
clone size: .
CDR3 protein: CATSEPLAPYEQYF
CDR3 DNA: TGTGCCACCAGTGAACCGCTAGCACCCTACGAGCAGTACTTC

V gene: TRBV25-1
J gene: TRBJ1-2
D gene: .
clone size: .
CDR3 protein: CASYQGFYGYTF
CDR3 DNA: TGTGCCAGTTATCAGGGGTTCTATGGCTACACCTTC